These 17 T cell receptor beta chains came from one sample sequenced in a study of neoadjuvant anti-PD-1 for oral cavity cancer (dated by TCRdb to 2020 to 2023). Libraries were built with the immunoSEQ multiplex PCR assay. TCRdb holds this immuneACCESS table with in-frame rearrangements only. Some clones are missing; in checked studies, unresolved V genes explain under half, and the rest has no known cause. The sample table contains more than 15,000 clones; only one count was recorded for about 70% of them. In total, the top ten clones hold 2.5% to 3% of the sample. Sample time point, as interpreted from the label and publication: before neoadjuvant nivolumab. Specimen: PBMCs, collected before nivolumab (anti-PD-1) treatment. All receptors derive from a person between 40 and 79 years old with oral cavity squamous cell carcinoma.

The chain is built from TRBV2 and TRBJ2-1, with 9 positions matching TRBD1. Germline CDR1 is SNHLY and CDR2 is FYNNEI. CDR3 length equals 14 residues. Trimming removed 6 bases from V and 6 bases from J; junction bases left unmatched: 6. The CDR3 reads CASREGTGSNEQFF. The CDR3 DNA sequence: TGTGCCAGCAGAGAGGGGACAGGGAGCAATGAGCAGTTCTTC. Using reference TRBV2 and TRBJ2-1 for the parts outside the CDR3, the full variable domain is EPEVTQTPSHQVTQMGQEVILRCVPISNHLYFYWYRQILGQKVEFLVSFYNNEISEKSEIFDDQFSVERPDGSNFTLKIRSTKLEDSAMYFCASREGTGSNEQFFGPGTRLTVL.

This sequence joins TRBV13 and TRBJ2-4; D perhaps matches TRBD2 (7 bases). V gave up 5 bases and J gave up 2 bases, with 25 bases separating them. From germline, CDR1 is PRHDT and CDR2 FYEKMQ (reference sequence). This CDR3 is built from 19 residues. The CDR3 sequence is CASSQIKTSGGGSKNIQYF. DNA for the CDR3: TGTGCCAGCAGCCAGATCAAGACCTCGGGGGGCGGATCCAAAAACATTCAGTACTTC. The full variable domain, rest sourced from reference TRBV13 and TRBJ2-4, is AAGVIQSPRHLIKEKRETATLKCYPIPRHDTVYWYQQGPGQDPQFLISFYEKMQSDKGSIPDRFSAQQFSDYHSELNMSSLELGDSALYFCASSQIKTSGGGSKNIQYFGAGTRLSVL.

This chain uses TRBV19 with TRBJ2-1; 14 bases line up with TRBD2. This CDR3 spans 14 amino acids. Germline assignment: CDR1 LNHDA and CDR2 SQIVND (reference sequence). The V segment lost 7 bases and the J segment 9 bases; nucleotides outside the gene matches: 5. CDR3 residues: CASTSGLAGAEQFF. The CDR3, as DNA: TGTGCCAGTACCTCGGGACTAGCGGGAGCTGAGCAGTTCTTC.

This chain uses TRBV11-3 with TRBJ2-5; either TRBD1 or TRBD2 may supply D (5 bases each). Germline lookup yields CDR1 SGHNT and CDR2 YENEEA. The V end lost 6 bases, the J end lost 5 bases, and 13 bases lay between the germline ends. This CDR3 is built from 13 residues. CDR3 coding DNA: TGTGCCAGCAGTCTAGGGGAGCGTGAGACCCAGTACTTC. Amino acid sequence: CASSLGERETQYF.

V is TRBV12-5 and J is TRBJ2-2, with TRBD1 identical over 10 bases. Germline CDR1 LGHNT, CDR2 FRNRAP. The V gene end was trimmed by 0 bases and the J gene end by 4 bases; junction bases not matched to a gene: 2. This CDR3 is 16 amino acids long. This CDR3 is CASGLVRTGGTGELFF. The CDR3 region has the DNA TGTGCTAGTGGTTTGGTACGGACAGGGGGCACCGGGGAGCTGTTTTTT. The variable domain in full, with the rest retrieved from reference TRBV12-5 and TRBJ2-2, is DARVTQTPRHKVTEMGQEVTMRCQPILGHNTVFWYRQTMMQGLELLAYFRNRAPLDDSGMPKDRFSAEMPDATLATLKIQPSEPRDSAVYFCASGLVRTGGTGELFFGEGSRLTVL.

This chain uses TRBV6-6 with TRBJ2-3, with 9 bases matching TRBD2. This CDR3 has 15 residues. V trimming: 5 bases; J trimming: 5 bases; junction bases outside the gene matches: 8. Germline values: CDR1 MNHNY, CDR2 SVGAGI (reference sequence). The CDR3 sequence: CASSPAGGVKDTQYF. The DNA of the CDR3 is TGTGCCAGCAGTCCAGCGGGAGGTGTAAAAGATACGCAGTATTTT.

This chain uses TRBV4-1 with TRBJ1-4; D may be TRBD1 (6 bases). CDR1 MGHRA and CDR2 YSYEKL come from the germline V gene. The CDR3 length is 15 residues. V lost 8 bases and J 6 bases, leaving 19 bases between the germline ends. The CDR3 loop reads CASGGALTQDEKLFF. The CDR3 bases are TGCGCCAGCGGGGGGGCTCTGACTCAGGATGAAAAACTGTTTTTT.

The chain is built from TRBV6-5 and TRBJ2-7, with D tentatively TRBD1 (7 bases). Germline values: CDR1 MNHEY, CDR2 SVGAGI. V was shortened by 5 bases and J by 4 bases, with 12 bases between the two germline ends. CDR3 length: 13 amino acids. The CDR3 nucleotides read TGTGCCAGCAGTCACCCAGGGGGGTACGAGCAGTACTTC. Protein: CASSHPGGYEQYF.

The V gene is TRBV30, the J gene TRBJ2-6; a weak D match, TRBD1 (6 bases). This CDR3 is built from 15 residues. Germline assignment: CDR1 GTSNPN and CDR2 SVGIG (reference sequence). V was clipped by 0 bases and J by 1 base, with 7 bases between them. This chain's CDR3 is CAWSVQGSGANVLTF. The CDR3 DNA is TGTGCCTGGAGTGTACAGGGATCTGGGGCCAACGTCCTGACTTTC.

This clone was recorded a few times. DNA of the CDR3: TGTGCCAGCAGTGGGGGGAAAGTGGGTTACAATGAGCAGTTCTTC. Its translation is CASSGGKVGYNEQFF. The chain joins TRBV2 to TRBJ2-1, with D perhaps being TRBD1 or TRBD2 (5 bases each). Trimming stripped 4 bases from V and 4 bases from J, with 14 bases between. Germline CDR1 reads SNHLY; CDR2 reads FYNNEI. The CDR3 contains 15 residues. Based on the CDR3 plus reference TRBV2 and TRBJ2-1, the full variable domain is EPEVTQTPSHQVTQMGQEVILRCVPISNHLYFYWYRQILGQKVEFLVSFYNNEISEKSEIFDDQFSVERPDGSNFTLKIRSTKLEDSAMYFCASSGGKVGYNEQFFGPGTRLTVL.

This sequence joins TRBV6-6 and TRBJ1-3, with TRBD1 as a possible D gene (6 bases). The CDR3 has 14 residues. The V gene's germline CDR1 is MNHNY and CDR2 SVGAGI (reference sequence). With 4 bases removed from V and 4 bases from J, the gap between germline ends came to 11 bases. CDR3 bases: TGTGCCAGCAGTTCACCAGGGGACGGAAACACCATATATTTT. This sequence encodes CASSSPGDGNTIYF.

This chain links TRBV7-3 with TRBJ2-7; D may be TRBD2 (5 bases). Germline CDR1 reads SGHTA; CDR2 reads FQGTGA. This CDR3 has 14 residues. V lost 3 bases and J lost 0, with 9 bases in between. CDR3 nucleotides: TGTGCCAGCAGCTTGGACTCAAGCTCCTACGAGCAGTACTTC. It codes for CASSLDSSSYEQYF.

V gene TRBV25-1 combines with J gene TRBJ2-5, with D possibly TRBD1 on 5 matching bases. Germline V gene lookup returns CDR1 MGHDK and CDR2 SYGVNS. Between the trimmed V and J ends, which lost 0 bases and 4 bases, there was a span of 12 bases. This CDR3 is 15 amino acids long. The chain's CDR3 is CASSEYSQGPETQYF. For the CDR3, the DNA is TGTGCCAGCAGTGAATATTCTCAGGGCCCAGAGACCCAGTACTTC.

The chain couples TRBV5-1 to TRBJ2-3; perhaps TRBD1 as D (6 bases). The CDR3 is made up of 15 amino acids. CDR1 SGHRS and CDR2 YFSETQ come from the germline V gene. V dropped 3 bases and J dropped 1 base, with 12 bases sitting between them. The CDR3 region is CASSWTEGGTDTQYF. CDR3 bases: TGCGCCAGCAGCTGGACAGAGGGAGGCACAGATACGCAGTATTTT.

This clone was observed once. The chain employs TRBV6-6 and TRBJ2-1; no definite D call. The germline CDR1 and CDR2 sequences are MNHNY and SVGAGI (reference sequence). The ends were cut back, 5 bases at V and 0 bases at J, with 8 bases in the middle. The CDR3 extends over 14 amino acids. The CDR3: CASSRLSSYNEQFF. CDR3 DNA: TGTGCCAGCAGTAGGCTGAGCTCCTACAATGAGCAGTTCTTC.

The rearrangement uses TRBV2 and TRBJ2-3; 13 bases align to TRBD2. Germline-derived CDR1 and CDR2 are SNHLY and FYNNEI. This CDR3 has 16 residues. V was pared by 3 bases and J by 6 bases, with 6 bases of the junction left unmatched. This chain's CDR3 is CASSEGTSGVTDTQYF. CDR3 DNA: TGTGCCAGCAGTGAGGGGACTAGCGGGGTTACGGATACGCAGTATTTT. Full variable domain (remainder filled in from reference TRBV2 and TRBJ2-3): EPEVTQTPSHQVTQMGQEVILRCVPISNHLYFYWYRQILGQKVEFLVSFYNNEISEKSEIFDDQFSVERPDGSNFTLKIRSTKLEDSAMYFCASSEGTSGVTDTQYFGPGTRLTVL.

This clone was counted between two and nine times. V gene TRBV28 combines with J gene TRBJ1-4; D might be TRBD1 (5 bases). The CDR3 spans 15 residues. V lost 3 bases and J lost 0, with 8 bases in between. Germline CDR1 and CDR2: MDHEN and SYDVKM. CDR3 DNA sequence: TGTGCCAGCAGTTTGACAGCAACAACTAATGAAAAACTGTTTTTT. It is translated as CASSLTATTNEKLFF.